This paragraph covers one T cell receptor (beta chain) sequence. Its antigen is not known. This sequence may be a read error, since a much larger clone differs from it by one base. The data were obtained in a study of T cells in Graves' hyperthyroidism and ophthalmopathy. At the level of the study: Blood was drawn when the patient was first diagnosed and still untreated.

General study points: Most clonotypes expanded in thyroid above 0.001 were likewise present in blood.

Amplification of TCR beta CDR3 regions used RNA as the template. The HTBI set primed first-round TCR CDR3 RT-PCR. A single record per CDR3 protein comes from TCRdb applying MiXCR to the multiplex PCR reads. The sample lists hundreds of thousands of distinct CDR3 sequences, about a sixth seen once, with approximately 60% in the top ten. Uncontrolled infection, other autoimmune disease, pregnancy or lactation excluded patients. In making diagnoses, clinical symptoms, serum thyroxine and TRAb, thyroid ultrasound and orbital computed tomography were all used. The source material was blood. The clonotype originates from a woman aged 55-70 years with Graves' ophthalmopathy.

As DNA, the CDR3 is TGCGCCAGCAGCCCTGGGACACCGAACATCGGGGAGCTGTTTTTT. Protein product: CASSPGTPNIGELFF. V and J are TRBV5-1 and TRBJ2-2; D may be TRBD1 (6 bases). Germline CDR1 is SGHRS and CDR2 is YFSETQ. CDR3 length: 15 amino acids.